The T cell receptor beta chain under discussion was sequenced for a study of T cells expressing NK-cell markers. As for the study in general: With respect to HCMV, seven of the eight sequenced donors were seropositive, and one was seronegative.

With regard to this clonotype: What it binds is not known.

The CDR3 runs to 15 residues. From germline, CDR1 is SGHVS and CDR2 FNYEAQ. TCRdb re-called the 5' RACE reads, yielding one record per CDR3 amino acid sequence without DNA. This repertoire includes some 460,000 distinct CDR3 sequences. Study-wide results and limits: Dominant NKG2C+ clonotypes accounted for roughly 1.0-7.5% of CD8+ T cells in more than 5 donors. One observes that, in a handful of donors, these clonotypes were also the leading ones within the CD3+CD56-NKG2C+ fraction. The study left the HCMV specificity of expanded NKG2C+ T cell clones unresolved.

Sequencing used blood T cells: a sorted CD56 or NKG2C T cell subset, CD4+ or CD8+ T cells, or bulk PBMC T cells (not recorded which). This TCR was recovered from a woman aged 50 to 60 in good health. The rearrangement links TRBV7-6 to TRBJ2-5; TCRdb names TRBD1, which stays unverified in the absence of DNA. The chain's CDR3 is CASSPPGPSQETQYF.